These 21 T cell receptor beta chains originate from one sample sequenced in a study of blood T cells in healthy people across ages (dated by TCRdb to between 2015 and 2017). Receptors were amplified or captured by 5' RACE. The sample was run on an Illumina HiSeq 2500. The second PCR ran for about 7 to 11 cycles and used a J-beta primer mix along with a sample-barcoded 5' primer. TCRdb reran the public reads through fastp at Q25 and MiXCR, keeping productive beta chains. When rows share a CDR3 protein, they turn into one entry using the most common DNA and genes. The sample profile shows about 1.6 million distinct CDR3 sequences; almost 35% of them were found once. Approximately 10% of the sample goes to the ten largest clones. The sequenced sample was blood. These receptors were collected from a woman in her twenties or thirties in good health.

V usage is TRBV4-1 and J usage is TRBJ1-1; 7 bases align to TRBD1. V lost 3 bases, J lost 8 bases, and 3 bases stayed unmatched. The CDR3 consists of 12 residues. Germline lookup yields CDR1 MGHRA and CDR2 YSYEKL. Here the CDR3 reads CASSHMDREAFF. CDR3 DNA: TGCGCCAGCAGCCACATGGACAGGGAAGCTTTCTTT.

The J gene is TRBJ1-2, the V gene TRBV20-1, with 8 nucleotides matching TRBD1. Germline V gene lookup returns CDR1 DFQATT and CDR2 SNEGSKA (reference sequence). V lost 4 bases, J lost 3 bases, and 7 bases stayed unmatched. The CDR3 extends over 14 amino acids. CDR3 residues: CSANPGGADYGYTF. Here the CDR3 DNA reads TGCAGTGCTAACCCAGGGGGCGCGGACTATGGCTACACCTTC.

A word on this clonotype: One junction end does not reproduce the germline sequence, and a read error may be involved. The gene calls are TRBV6-6 and TRBJ1-2, with a tentative D call TRBD1 (5 bases). This CDR3 has 15 amino acids. Per the germline V gene, CDR1 is MNHNY and CDR2 is SVGAGI (reference sequence). The CDR3, as DNA: TGTGCCAACAGTTCCATGCAGGCCAGGGAAAGTGGCTACACCTTC. Its translation: CANSSMQARESGYTF.

Only a few counts were recorded for this clonotype. The chain uses TRBV4-1 and TRBJ2-5; 15 bases fit TRBD2. Germline CDR1 reads MGHRA; CDR2 reads YSYEKL. This CDR3 region has 17 residues. The trim removed 0 bases at V and 1 base at J, leaving 0 bases unmatched. The CDR3 DNA is TGCGCCAGCAGCCAAGAGGGACTAGCGGGGGGCCAAGAGACCCAGTACTTC. Its protein product is CASSQEGLAGGQETQYF.

This clonotype was picked up many times. The rearrangement uses TRBV29-1 and TRBJ2-1, with a possible D match to TRBD1 (5 bases). Germline V CDR1 and CDR2: SQVTM, ANQGSEA. This CDR3 contains 16 residues. V was cut by 1 base and J by 3 bases, with 16 bases left in between. CDR3 sequence reads: CSVEGLRQINYNEQFF. The CDR3 DNA reads TGCAGCGTTGAAGGCCTTAGACAGATTAACTACAATGAGCAGTTCTTC.

This clonotype came up many times. The chain couples TRBV20-1 to TRBJ2-7; 7 nucleotides line up with TRBD1. The CDR3 runs to 13 residues. Germline values: CDR1 DFQATT, CDR2 SNEGSKA (reference sequence). The CDR3 coding sequence is TGCAGCGCCAGACAGGGTGGCTCCTACGAGCAGTACTTC. Translated, it gives CSARQGGSYEQYF.

The rearrangement links TRBV27 to TRBJ2-7, with D unclear. The CDR3 consists of 14 residues. Germline loops: CDR1 MNHEY, CDR2 SMNVEV (reference sequence). With 0 bases removed from V and 2 bases from J, the gap between germline ends came to 8 bases. DNA of the CDR3: TGTGCCAGCAGTTTATCGGGCTTCGCCTACGAGCAGTACTTC. Translated: CASSLSGFAYEQYF.

This clonotype has more than one count but fewer than ten. The chain couples TRBV6-1 to TRBJ2-2; perhaps TRBD2 as D (6 bases). The length of the CDR3 is 13 residues. V shed 7 bases and J shed 8 bases, with 14 bases lying between them. CDR1 is MNHNS and CDR2 is SASEGT in the germline V gene. CDR3 coding DNA: TGTGCCAGCACCGGACTACCGTTGGGGGAGCTGTTTTTT. This translates into CASTGLPLGELFF.

The chain employs TRBV6-5 and TRBJ1-1, with D tentatively TRBD1 (5 bases). Looked up from germline, CDR1 is MNHEY and CDR2 is SVGAGI. This CDR3 is 16 amino acids long. The germline V and J ends were trimmed by 5 bases and 5 bases, with 21 bases remaining between them. CDR3 sequence: CASSPTVQGRGTEAFF. CDR3 nucleotides: TGTGCCAGCAGTCCGACAGTACAAGGACGGGGGACTGAAGCTTTCTTT.

V and J are TRBV4-1 and TRBJ2-1, with D perhaps being TRBD1 or TRBD2 (5 bases each). This CDR3 is built from 15 residues. Germline CDR1 is MGHRA and CDR2 is YSYEKL. With 1 base removed from V and 8 bases from J, the gap between germline ends came to 15 bases. DNA for the CDR3: TGCGCCAGCAGCCAAGTGGGGACCCCTCTGGATGAGCAGTTCTTC. This sequence encodes CASSQVGTPLDEQFF.

This chain uses TRBV6-2 or TRBV6-3 with TRBJ2-3, with a weak D call TRBD1 (6 bases). CDR1 MNHEY and CDR2 SVGEGT come from the germline V gene. CDR3 length: 14 amino acids. Deletions cut 11 bases from V and 2 bases from J, with 17 bases between. Written as DNA, the CDR3 is TGTGCCGGCTGTGCGGACAGCATCACAGATACGCAGTATTTT. It yields the protein CAGCADSITDTQYF.

In this sample, this clonotype turned up a few times. It may be a read error: a sequence one base away is much more abundant. This rearrangement joins TRBV10-3 to TRBJ2-1; D might be TRBD2 (5 bases). Germline-derived CDR1 and CDR2 are ENHRY and SYGVKD. This CDR3 is built from 13 residues. V was trimmed by 6 bases and J by 6 bases, leaving 12 bases between them. For the CDR3, the DNA is TGTGCCATCAGCCCCTCTAGCCGCAATGAGCAGTTCTTC. Translated: CAISPSSRNEQFF.

CDR3 sequence (DNA): TGCAGTGCTAGAGAACAGGGCGCGAACACCGGGGAGCTGTTTTTT. It translates to CSAREQGANTGELFF. V usage is TRBV20-1 and J usage is TRBJ2-2; perhaps TRBD1 as D (6 bases). V was clipped by 0 bases and J by 0 bases, with 8 bases between them. CDR1 and CDR2 (germline): DFQATT, SNEGSKA (reference sequence). The CDR3 spans 15 residues.

A few counts support this clonotype. The V gene is TRBV12-3 or TRBV12-4, the J gene TRBJ1-2, with a possible D match to TRBD1 (5 bases). The V gene lost 5 bases and the J gene lost 5 bases, with 18 bases spanning the gap. The CDR3 has 15 amino acids. CDR3 in DNA: TGTGCCAGCAGTCACCTCAGTTTTTCAGGGTATGGCTACACCTTC. Translation: CASSHLSFSGYGYTF.

This clonotype turned up a few times. The chain joins TRBV11-2 to TRBJ1-1, with D possibly being TRBD1 (5 bases). V gave up 5 bases and J gave up 5 bases, with 21 bases separating them. The length of the CDR3 is 16 residues. Germline assignment: CDR1 SGHAT and CDR2 FQNNGV. The CDR3 DNA reads as TGTGCCAGCAGCCGACTTAGGGAGGGGCCGGGGACTGAAGCTTTCTTT. Protein: CASSRLREGPGTEAFF.

This clonotype was detected a few times. This chain joins TRBV15 and TRBJ2-7, with a tentative D call TRBD2 (5 bases). Germline CDR1 reads LNHNV; CDR2 reads YYDKDF (reference sequence). Deletions cut 6 bases from V and 0 bases from J, with 9 bases between. This CDR3 is 13 amino acids long. The CDR3 sequence is CATRGLSSYEQYF. The CDR3, as DNA: TGTGCCACCAGAGGACTGTCCTCCTACGAGCAGTACTTC.

There are a few counts of this clonotype. The V gene is TRBV5-1, the J gene TRBJ2-7; unclear D gene. Germline V gene data show CDR1 as SGHRS and CDR2 as YFSETQ. Trimming removed 4 bases at V and 5 bases at J, with 10 bases between. The CDR3 has 12 amino acids. Written as DNA, the CDR3 is TGCGCCAGCAGCGTTGGACGGAACGAGCAGTACTTC. Its protein is CASSVGRNEQYF.

This clonotype has a handful of counts. This chain links TRBV28 with TRBJ2-7; a weak D match, TRBD1 (6 bases). Germline CDR1 reads MDHEN; CDR2 reads SYDVKM. V was pared by 3 bases and J by 0 bases, with 15 bases between. The CDR3 length is 16 residues. CDR3 in amino acids: CASSFVVGDNSYEQYF. In DNA, the CDR3 is TGTGCCAGCAGTTTTGTAGTCGGGGACAACTCCTACGAGCAGTACTTC.

The chain uses TRBV7-8 and TRBJ2-3, with 8 positions matching TRBD1. Losses at the gene ends were 5 bases for V and 0 bases for J; bases not matched to a gene: 10. This CDR3 has 17 residues. Germline CDR1 is SGHVS and CDR2 is FQNEAQ. The CDR3 DNA sequence: TGTGCCAGCAGCCACCCCCTGACAGGGGTCAGCACAGATACGCAGTATTTT. Translation gives CASSHPLTGVSTDTQYF.

This clonotype has more than one count but fewer than ten. The gene calls are TRBV12-3 or TRBV12-4 and TRBJ2-3; D remains unclear. The CDR3 extends over 12 amino acids. V lost 3 bases, J lost 4 bases, and 5 bases lay in between. CDR3 amino acids: CASSFNADTQYF. Here the CDR3 DNA reads TGTGCCAGCAGTTTTAACGCAGATACGCAGTATTTT.

This clonotype was counted a single time. The chain has TRBV20-1 and TRBJ2-1, with TRBD2 matching 7 bases. Losses at the gene ends were 1 base for V and 10 bases for J; bases not matched to a gene: 10. CDR3 length: 14 residues. Per the germline V gene, CDR1 is DFQATT and CDR2 is SNEGSKA (reference sequence). CDR3 protein: CSARVSLAHTEQFF. The CDR3, as DNA: TGCAGTGCTAGAGTGTCACTAGCGCATACCGAGCAGTTCTTC.